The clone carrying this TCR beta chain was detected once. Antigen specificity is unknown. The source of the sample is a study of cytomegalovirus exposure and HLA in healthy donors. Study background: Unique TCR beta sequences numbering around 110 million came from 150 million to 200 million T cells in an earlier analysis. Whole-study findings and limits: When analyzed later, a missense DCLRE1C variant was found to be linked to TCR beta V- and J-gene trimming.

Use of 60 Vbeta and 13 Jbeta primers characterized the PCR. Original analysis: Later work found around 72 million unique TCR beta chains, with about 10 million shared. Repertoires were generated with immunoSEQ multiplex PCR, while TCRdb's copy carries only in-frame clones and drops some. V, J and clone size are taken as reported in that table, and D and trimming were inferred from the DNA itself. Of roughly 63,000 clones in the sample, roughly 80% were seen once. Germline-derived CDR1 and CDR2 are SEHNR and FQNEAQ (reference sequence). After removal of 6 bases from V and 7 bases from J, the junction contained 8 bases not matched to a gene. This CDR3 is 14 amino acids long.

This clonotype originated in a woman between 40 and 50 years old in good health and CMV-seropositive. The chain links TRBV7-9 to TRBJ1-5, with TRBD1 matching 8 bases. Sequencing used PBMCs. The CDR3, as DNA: TGTGCCAGCAGTTTGACAGGGGATCGACAGCCCCAGCATTTT. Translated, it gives CASSLTGDRQPQHF.